These T cell receptor beta chains were read from a single sample in a study of CD8 T cells in Susac syndrome. In TCRdb, the immunoSEQ multiplex PCR reads were re-called with MiXCR into one record per CDR3 protein. The data contain 150,000 to 200,000 distinct CDR3 sequences, 90% to 95% of them singletons. The source material was CD4+ T cells from PBMCs. Receptor source: a human donor with Susac syndrome. CDR3s include the opening cysteine and the closing phenylalanine or tryptophan. A D gene is named only where the DNA matches it firmly. The size entry is marked missing in some rows and otherwise reads once, few, many or a size class.

TRBV18	TRBJ1-1	-	-	TGTGCCAGTCGATTCTATGACACTGAAGCTTTCTTT	CASRFYDTEAFF
TRBV12-5	TRBJ2-3	-	-	TGTGCTAGTGGTTTGGAGGGAAAGGCGCCGTATTTT	CASGLEGKAPYF
TRBV30	TRBJ1-6	-	-	TGTGCCTGGAGGGTTATTACAGAGAATTCACCCCTCCACTTT	CAWRVITENSPLHF
TRBV9	TRBJ2-3	TRBD2	once	TGTGCCAGCAGCGTAGCTACGGGAGGGACGGATACGCAGTATTTT	CASSVATGGTDTQYF
TRBV7-8	TRBJ2-3	-	-	TGTGCCAGCAGCTTAGCGCCATGGAGAAGAGATACGCAGTATTTT	CASSLAPWRRDTQYF
TRBV15	TRBJ1-1	-	-	TGTGCCACCAGGAAGAACACTGAAGCTTTCTTT	CATRKNTEAFF
TRBV2	TRBJ2-2	-	-	TGTGCCAGCACAGAAGAAACGAACACCGGGGAGCTGTTTTTT	CASTEETNTGELFF
TRBV12-3/TRBV12-4	TRBJ2-6	TRBD2	-	TGTGCCAGCAGTTTAGAGGGTTGGCGGGAGAGCTCTGGGGCCAACGTCCTGACTTTC	CASSLEGWRESSGANVLTF
TRBV28	TRBJ2-2	-	-	TGTGCCAGCAGTCCAGACAAGGTCTCGACCGGGGAGCTGTTTTTT	CASSPDKVSTGELFF
TRBV18	TRBJ1-2	-	-	TGTGCCAGCTCACCCCCCGGGCTTTCTAACTATGGCTACACCTTC	CASSPPGLSNYGYTF